A selection of T cell receptor beta chains follows, all from one sample in a study of CD8 T cells in ankylosing spondylitis. TCRdb reanalysed the 5' RACE reads using MiXCR and keeps one entry per CDR3 protein. The table has 250,000 to 350,000 distinct CDR3 sequences, 20% seen once. The sample comprised blood, either unsorted or a sorted T cell fraction (not recorded which). These receptors were taken from a male donor with ankylosing spondylitis or in good health (not recorded which). CDR3s include the opening cysteine and the closing phenylalanine or tryptophan. D genes are given only for firm matches. A clone size is listed for some rows: how often the clone was seen (once, few, many), or a class if it is expanded.

TRBJ2-1,.,18,TRBV28,TRBD2,CASSSPSGLAGSYNEQFF,TGTGCCAGCAGTTCTCCCTCGGGGCTAGCGGGGTCCTACAATGAGCAGTTCTTC
TRBJ2-2,.,18,TRBV3-1,TRBD2,CASSPFGASGGGTGELFF,TGTGCCAGCAGCCCCTTCGGGGCTAGCGGGGGGGGCACCGGGGAGCTGTTTTTT
TRBJ1-5,few,12,TRBV3-1,.,CASSHPGQPQHF,TGTGCCAGCAGCCACCCCGGTCAGCCCCAGCATTTT
TRBJ2-5,many,13,TRBV10-2,.,CASSYWPQETQYF,TGCGCCAGCAGCTATTGGCCTCAAGAGACCCAGTACTTC
TRBJ2-2,.,15,TRBV5-1,.,CASSLLASVTGELFF,TGCGCCAGCAGCTTGCTAGCATCGGTCACCGGGGAGCTGTTTTTT
TRBJ1-1,.,15,TRBV24-1,.,CATSPGHPQNTEAFF,TGTGCCACCAGTCCGGGACACCCCCAGAACACTGAAGCTTTCTTT
TRBJ2-1,.,14,TRBV5-4,.,CASRKATTVDEQFF,TGTGCCAGCAGGAAGGCCACGACAGTGGATGAGCAGTTCTTC
TRBJ2-3,.,13,TRBV4-1,.,CASSQDGRYTQYF,TGCGCCAGCAGCCAAGACGGACGGTATACGCAGTATTTT
TRBJ1-1,few,14,TRBV10-3,.,CAIRDSPGVTEAFF,TGTGCCATCAGGGACAGCCCGGGGGTCACTGAAGCTTTCTTT
TRBJ2-1,few,16,TRBV18,.,CASSPQRPSSYNEQFF,TGTGCCAGCTCACCTCAACGGCCAAGCTCCTACAATGAGCAGTTCTTC
TRBJ2-1,.,15,TRBV2,TRBD1,CASSTDRASYNEQFF,TGTGCCAGCAGTACGGACAGGGCCTCCTACAATGAGCAGTTCTTC
TRBJ1-5,.,14,TRBV12-3/TRBV12-4,.,CASSIGTVNQPQHF,TGTGCCAGCAGTATTGGGACCGTCAATCAGCCCCAGCATTTT
TRBJ2-5,many,14,TRBV20-1,TRBD2,CSALGLAGWETQYF,TGCAGTGCTCTTGGACTAGCTGGTTGGGAGACCCAGTACTTC
TRBJ1-1,many,15,TRBV5-1,TRBD1,CASSLTGTANTEAFF,TGCGCCAGCAGCTTGACCGGGACAGCGAACACTGAAGCTTTCTTT
TRBJ2-1,.,17,TRBV12-3/TRBV12-4,TRBD2,CASSLELGGGAYNEQFF,TGTGCCAGCAGTTTAGAATTGGGCGGGGGGGCCTACAATGAGCAGTTCTTC
TRBJ1-6,few,15,TRBV28,.,CASSAPGRNNSPLHF,TGTGCCAGCAGTGCACCGGGACGGAATAATTCACCCCTCCACTTT
TRBJ2-2,many,15,TRBV20-1,.,CSASSGTTLTGELFF,TGCAGTGCTAGCTCCGGGACAACCCTCACCGGGGAGCTGTTTTTT
TRBJ2-1,few,15,TRBV5-1,TRBD2,CASSLMSSGYNEQFF,TGCGCCAGCAGCTTGATGTCTAGCGGGTACAATGAGCAGTTCTTC
TRBJ2-3,many,16,TRBV6-5,.,CASSYSVAVSTDTQYF,TGTGCCAGCAGTTACTCGGTGGCAGTTTCCACAGATACGCAGTATTTT
TRBJ1-2,.,11,TRBV20-1,.,CSARGQYGYTF,TGCAGTGCTAGAGGACAGTATGGCTACACCTTC
TRBJ2-3,.,17,TRBV7-3,TRBD2,CASSSRGSGGSADTQYF,TGTGCCAGCAGCTCGAGAGGTAGCGGGGGGTCGGCAGATACGCAGTATTTT
TRBJ1-4,.,15,TRBV4-1,.,CASSQDFGYGEKLFF,TGCGCCAGCAGCCAAGATTTTGGCTACGGGGAAAAACTGTTTTTT
TRBJ2-5,.,14,TRBV21-1,.,CASSPRGYMETQYF,TGTGCCAGCAGCCCTCGTGGCTATATGGAGACCCAGTACTTC
TRBJ2-1,few,16,TRBV12-3/TRBV12-4,TRBD2,CASSLGLAGGVDEQFF,TGTGCCAGCAGTCTCGGACTAGCGGGGGGGGTCGATGAGCAGTTCTTC
TRBJ1-2,few,15,TRBV3-1,.,CASSQGVPGPYGYTF,TGTGCCAGCAGCCAAGGAGTTCCTGGACCCTATGGCTACACCTTC
TRBJ2-3,.,16,TRBV5-1,TRBD2,CASSPGGLAGTDTQYF,TGCGCCAGCAGCCCAGGGGGACTAGCGGGGACAGATACGCAGTATTTT
TRBJ1-1,.,16,TRBV5-1,.,CASSPEYGTPNTEAFF,TGCGCCAGCAGCCCTGAATATGGGACACCCAACACTGAAGCTTTCTTT
TRBJ2-3,.,15,TRBV5-4,.,CASSQTTGSTDTQYF,TGTGCCAGCAGCCAGACGACAGGAAGCACAGATACGCAGTATTTT
TRBJ2-3,few,14,TRBV5-1,.,CASSQTVETDTQYF,TGCGCCAGCAGCCAGACAGTAGAGACAGATACGCAGTATTTT
TRBJ2-4,few,15,TRBV5-1,.,CASSLDTDRKNIQYF,TGCGCCAGCAGCTTGGATACAGACCGCAAAAACATTCAGTACTTC
TRBJ1-1,many,13,TRBV5-1,.,CASSLASNTEAFF,TGCGCCAGCAGCTTGGCTTCGAACACTGAAGCTTTCTTT
TRBJ1-1,.,13,TRBV6-6,TRBD1,CASRPTGVTEAFF,TGTGCCAGCAGACCCACAGGGGTGACTGAAGCTTTCTTT
TRBJ2-1,.,20,TRBV5-1,TRBD2,CASSKITSGGPPRSYNEQFF,TGCGCCAGCAGCAAAATAACTAGCGGGGGGCCCCCTCGCTCCTACAATGAGCAGTTCTTC
TRBJ1-1,many,10,TRBV20-1,.,CRLGITEGFF,TGCAGATTGGGGATCACTGAGGGTTTCTTT
TRBJ2-1,many,11,TRBV6-2/TRBV6-3,.,CASSRWNEQFF,TGTGCCAGCAGTCGATGGAATGAGCAGTTCTTC
TRBJ2-1,.,16,TRBV3-1,TRBD2,CASSQDRIAGDNEQFF,TGTGCCAGCAGCCAAGATAGAATAGCGGGGGACAATGAGCAGTTCTTC
TRBJ1-5,many,16,TRBV12-3/TRBV12-4,.,CASTLGQGRISQPQHF,TGTGCCAGCACCCTTGGCCAGGGACGTATCAGTCAACCCCAGCATTTT
TRBJ2-5,few,15,TRBV7-2,.,CASSLGRRKQETQYF,TGTGCCAGCAGCTTAGGCCGGCGGAAACAAGAGACCCAGTACTTC
TRBJ1-1,few,14,TRBV11-2,.,CASSLPTGNTEAFF,TGTGCCAGCAGCTTACCAACAGGTAACACTGAAGCTTTCTTT
TRBJ2-3,few,15,TRBV25-1,.,CASSQTVISTDTQYF,TGTGCCAGCAGCCAGACAGTCATAAGCACAGATACGCAGTATTTT
TRBJ2-1,.,13,TRBV9,.,CASSVREFGEQFF,TGTGCCAGCAGCGTAAGGGAGTTTGGTGAGCAGTTCTTC
TRBJ2-3,.,16,TRBV20-1,TRBD2,CSARDGASGSTDTQYF,TGCAGTGCTAGAGATGGGGCTAGCGGTAGCACAGATACGCAGTATTTT
TRBJ1-3,few,13,TRBV12-3/TRBV12-4,.,CATAGNSGNTIYF,TGTGCCACGGCGGGTAACTCTGGAAACACCATATATTTT
TRBJ2-2,few,13,TRBV10-1,.,CASSASLTGELFF,TGCGCCAGCAGTGCGTCGCTCACCGGGGAGCTGTTTTTT
TRBJ1-6,many,15,TRBV20-1,.,CSASLSGDRNSPLHF,TGCAGTGCTAGTCTTTCCGGGGATCGGAATTCACCCCTCCACTTT
TRBJ1-3,many,13,TRBV12-3/TRBV12-4,.,CASSLEGRNTIYF,TGTGCCAGCAGTTTGGAGGGTAGAAACACCATATATTTT
TRBJ1-6,few,13,TRBV5-1,TRBD1,CASSATGTAHLHF,TGCGCCAGCAGCGCCACCGGGACAGCCCACCTCCACTTT
TRBJ2-3,.,18,TRBV3-1,TRBD2,CASSQAPGTSGGQDTQYF,TGTGCCAGCAGCCAAGCCCCCGGGACTAGCGGGGGTCAAGATACGCAGTATTTT
TRBJ2-1,few,17,TRBV15,.,CATSRDLWRADGNEQFF,TGTGCCACCAGCAGAGATCTTTGGAGGGCCGACGGCAATGAGCAGTTCTTC
TRBJ2-5,few,14,TRBV20-1,.,CSARGALAEETQYF,TGCAGTGCTAGAGGGGCGTTGGCAGAAGAGACCCAGTACTTC
TRBJ2-2,.,15,TRBV7-2,.,CASSWGRANTGELFF,TGTGCCAGCAGCTGGGGCAGGGCTAACACCGGGGAGCTGTTTTTT
TRBJ2-3,.,15,TRBV18,TRBD2,CASSRLAPSTDTQYF,TGTGCCAGCTCGCGACTAGCTCCTAGCACAGATACGCAGTATTTT
TRBJ1-2,few,16,TRBV5-1,.,CASSLEQAGGPYGYTF,TGCGCCAGCAGCTTGGAACAGGCGGGTGGGCCCTATGGCTACACCTTC
TRBJ1-2,.,15,TRBV28,TRBD1,CASSSRGGPNYGYTF,TGTGCCAGCAGTTCCAGGGGGGGTCCTAACTATGGCTACACCTTC
TRBJ2-5,.,17,TRBV7-2,TRBD2,CASSLGLAGGNQETQYF,TGTGCCAGCAGCTTAGGACTAGCGGGGGGTAACCAAGAGACCCAGTACTTC
TRBJ2-3,.,12,TRBV29-1,.,CSVVTGADTQYF,TGCAGCGTTGTCACGGGGGCAGATACGCAGTATTTT
TRBJ1-4,many,14,TRBV5-1,TRBD1,CASSGTGSGEKLFF,TGCGCCAGCAGCGGGACAGGGTCTGGTGAAAAACTGTTTTTT